Below, 28 T cell receptor beta chains from the same sample are listed, as sequenced in a study of beta chain features in type 1 diabetes. As every portion of the isolated RNA was reverse transcribed, the sequencing read expressed TCRB transcripts. Measured with immunoSEQ multiplex PCR; TCRdb has only the in-frame clones, and not every one. Of some 330,000 clones in the sample, 11% are singletons; the top ten hold 0.015%. What was sequenced was naive CD4+ T cells from blood. These receptor sequences come from a woman aged 30 to 39 in good health.

This chain links TRBV7-9 with TRBJ2-2, with 10 nucleotides matching TRBD2. V lost 4 bases to trimming and J lost 2 bases; unmatched junction nucleotides: 1. There are 15 residues in the CDR3. Germline lookup yields CDR1 SEHNR and CDR2 FQNEAQ (reference sequence). The DNA for the CDR3 is TGTGCCAGCAGCTCTAGCGGGAGAAACACCGGGGAGCTGTTTTTT. It is translated as CASSSSGRNTGELFF.

The V call is TRBV7-2, the J call TRBJ2-1, with 8 bases that match TRBD2. V lost 6 bases, J lost 4 bases, and 17 bases stayed unmatched. CDR3 length: 18 amino acids. The germline V gene has CDR1 SGHTA and CDR2 FQGNSA. The CDR3 spells CASSPKGSASGSYNEQFF. The CDR3 DNA sequence: TGTGCCAGCAGTCCAAAGGGTTCGGCCAGCGGGAGTTACAATGAGCAGTTCTTC.

The genes are TRBV11-1 and TRBJ2-5; 8 nucleotides align to TRBD1. V was clipped by 6 bases and J by 4 bases; unmatched bases: 7. The length of the CDR3 is 14 residues. Per the germline V gene, CDR1 is SGHAT and CDR2 is FQDESV (reference sequence). CDR3 coding DNA: TGTGCCAGCAGGTCGACAGGGGCCGGAGAGACCCAGTACTTC. Its translation: CASRSTGAGETQYF.

This clone turned up a few times. The V gene is TRBV30, the J gene TRBJ2-5; 9 bases line up with TRBD1. The CDR3 has 18 residues. Trimming took 0 bases from V and 2 from J; bases not matched to a gene: 13. Germline V gene lookup returns CDR1 GTSNPN and CDR2 SVGIG (reference sequence). CDR3 protein: CAWSVTVRGTGLQETQYF. Written as DNA, the CDR3 is TGTGCCTGGAGTGTTACAGTTCGGGGGACAGGGCTTCAAGAGACCCAGTACTTC.

This clone has just a few counts. This chain connects TRBV19 to TRBJ2-7; D is possibly TRBD1 (6 bases). The V end lost 5 bases, the J end lost 5 bases, and 13 bases lay between the germline ends. The CDR3 is made up of 13 amino acids. CDR1 is LNHDA and CDR2 is SQIVND in the germline V gene (reference sequence). The CDR3, as DNA: TGTGCCAGTAGTGGTTACAGGGACCACGAGCAGTACTTC. The encoded protein is CASSGYRDHEQYF.

This clone was seen only once. This rearrangement joins TRBV7-8 to TRBJ1-5, with 8 bases matching TRBD1. Germline V CDR1 and CDR2: SGHVS, FQNEAQ. V trimming: 6 bases; J trimming: 0 bases; junction bases outside the gene matches: 7. The CDR3 covers 16 residues. CDR3 region: CASSRTGTYSNQPQHF. Here the CDR3 DNA reads TGTGCCAGCAGTCGGACAGGGACCTATAGCAATCAGCCCCAGCATTTT.

This clone was seen a few times. In DNA, the CDR3 is TGTGCCAGCAGTACCTCAGCGGGAGTGGCGGATACGCAGTATTTT. Translated, it gives CASSTSAGVADTQYF. The chain carries TRBV28 and TRBJ2-3; TRBD2 aligns across 8 bases. Germline-derived CDR1 and CDR2 are MDHEN and SYDVKM. V lost 5 bases, J lost 6 bases, and 10 bases stayed unmatched. This CDR3 comprises 15 residues.

This clone has just a few counts. V is TRBV5-1 and J is TRBJ2-3; 10 nucleotides match TRBD2. J gave up 4 bases and V 2 bases, and 4 bases lay outside the gene matches. Germline values: CDR1 SGHRS, CDR2 YFSETQ. The CDR3 is 15 amino acids. The CDR3 sequence: CASSLAGGPPDTQYF. CDR3 in DNA: TGCGCCAGCAGCTTAGCGGGAGGGCCCCCAGATACGCAGTATTTT.

In this sample, this clone turned up a few times. The V and J genes are TRBV11-2 and TRBJ2-1; tentative D call: TRBD2 (5 bases). Trimming took off 1 base at V and 9 bases at J, with 13 bases between the two ends. CDR1 and CDR2 (germline): SGHAT, FQNNGV. There are 14 residues in the CDR3. This chain's CDR3 is CASSLVSGLGEQFF. CDR3 DNA: TGTGCCAGCAGCTTAGTAAGCGGTCTCGGTGAGCAGTTCTTC.

This clone has only a few counts. This sequence joins TRBV2 and TRBJ2-2, with 9 bases that match TRBD1. Germline V gene sequence: CDR1 SNHLY, CDR2 FYNNEI. V lost 6 bases, J lost 6 bases, and 8 bases stayed unmatched. The CDR3 totals 15 residues. CDR3 sequence (DNA): TGTGCCAGCAGGGGGACAGGGTCTGGGGCCGGGGAGCTGTTTTTT. Translating gives CASRGTGSGAGELFF.

The chain couples TRBV10-3 to TRBJ1-2; weak D call: TRBD1 (5 bases). The CDR3 totals 17 residues. The germline V gene encodes CDR1 ENHRY and CDR2 SYGVKD. With 3 bases removed from V and 1 base from J, the gap between germline ends came to 18 bases. The CDR3: CAISESRLGRDNYGYTF. CDR3 coding DNA: TGTGCCATCAGTGAATCGCGTTTGGGCAGGGATAACTATGGCTACACCTTC.

This chain links TRBV27 with TRBJ2-2; D unresolved. V was clipped by 4 bases and J by 2 bases, with 2 bases between them. The CDR3 runs 12 residues. Germline V gives CDR1 MNHEY, CDR2 SMNVEV (reference sequence). The CDR3 DNA sequence: TGTGCCAGCAGTTCAAACACCGGGGAGCTGTTTTTT. This sequence encodes CASSSNTGELFF.

This clone was seen a handful of times. This chain links TRBV4-3 with TRBJ1-5, with 8 bases identical to TRBD1. Per germline, CDR1 LGHNA and CDR2 YSLEER. V trimming: 1 base; J trimming: 4 bases; junction bases outside the gene matches: 9. The CDR3 has 17 residues. Written as DNA, the CDR3 is TGCGCCAGCAGCCAAGGTCCCTCGCAGGGGGCGAATCAGCCCCAGCATTTT. This gives the protein CASSQGPSQGANQPQHF.

This clone was observed a handful of times. The chain uses TRBV7-2 and TRBJ2-5; tentative D call: TRBD2 (6 bases). Germline V lookup: CDR1 SGHTA, CDR2 FQGNSA. Trimming stripped 7 bases from V and 2 bases from J, with 11 bases between. The CDR3 length is 13 residues. This CDR3 is CASIPGGQETQYF. The CDR3, as DNA: TGTGCCAGCATCCCCGGAGGGCAAGAGACCCAGTACTTC.

The chain carries TRBV27 and TRBJ1-1; 7 bases are a match to TRBD1. The CDR3 has 14 residues. CDR1 and CDR2 from the germline V gene are MNHEY and SMNVEV (reference sequence). V shed 6 bases, J shed 2 bases, and the junction held 6 bases outside the gene matches. CDR3 nucleotide sequence: TGTGCCAGCAGCCAGGGACAGACTAACACTGAAGCTTTCTTT. Amino acid sequence: CASSQGQTNTEAFF.

This clone appeared a few times. The chain links TRBV6-6 to TRBJ2-1; possibly TRBD2 for D (6 bases). CDR1 MNHNY and CDR2 SVGAGI come from the germline V gene (reference sequence). The CDR3 length is 13 residues. V shed 5 bases and J shed 8 bases, with 13 bases lying between them. The CDR3 loop reads CASSTGEWDEQFF. The CDR3 DNA sequence: TGTGCCAGCAGTACGGGGGAGTGGGATGAGCAGTTCTTC.

This clone occurred a few times. This sequence joins TRBV7-2 and TRBJ2-7; 14 nucleotides align to TRBD2. Germline V gives CDR1 SGHTA, CDR2 FQGNSA. CDR3 size: 17 residues. Unmatched junction bases numbered 10, after V lost 5 bases and J lost 4 bases. DNA of the CDR3: TGTGCCAGCAGCGTCCGTCAGGGGACTAGCGGGAGTTACGAGCAGTACTTC. This sequence encodes CASSVRQGTSGSYEQYF.

This sequence joins TRBV9 and TRBJ1-1; TRBD1 agrees at 7 bases. The J segment lost 3 bases and the V segment lost 0 bases, leaving 8 bases of the junction unmatched. The CDR3 loop spans 16 amino acids. Germline CDR1 reads SGDLS; CDR2 reads YYNGEE. CDR3: CASSVGIVQGYTEAFF. CDR3 nucleotides: TGTGCCAGCAGCGTAGGTATTGTACAGGGGTACACTGAAGCTTTCTTT.

In this sample, this clone turned up a few times. The V and J genes are TRBV15 and TRBJ2-7; D perhaps matches TRBD2 (5 bases). V was pared by 0 bases and J by 0 bases, with 15 bases between. CDR3 length: 17 residues. CDR1 and CDR2 from the germline V gene are LNHNV and YYDKDF (reference sequence). The CDR3 protein is CATSRDRGSVDSYEQYF. The CDR3 nucleotides read TGTGCCACCAGCAGAGATCGGGGTAGCGTTGACTCCTACGAGCAGTACTTC.

The sample holds a few counts of this clone. J is TRBJ1-4 and V is TRBV7-9; D is possibly TRBD1 (6 bases). The CDR3 totals 15 residues. From germline, CDR1 is SEHNR and CDR2 FQNEAQ (reference sequence). V was cut by 1 base and J by 0 bases, with 6 bases left in between. Here the CDR3 reads CASSLGTATNEKLFF. The CDR3 coding sequence is TGTGCCAGCAGCTTAGGGACAGCAACTAATGAAAAACTGTTTTTT.

This clone was seen only a few times. The chain links TRBV30 to TRBJ1-3; D may be TRBD1 (5 bases). CDR1 and CDR2 from the germline V gene are GTSNPN and SVGIG (reference sequence). The CDR3 sequence is 13 residues long. Deletions cut 2 bases from V and 8 bases from J, with 13 bases between. The CDR3 sequence: CAWSPRTPDTIYF. The DNA of the CDR3 is TGTGCCTGGAGTCCCAGGACACCGGACACCATATATTTT. Complete variable domain (other parts from reference TRBV30 and TRBJ1-3): SQTIHQWPATLVQPVGSPLSLECTVEGTSNPNLYWYRQAAGRGLQLLFYSVGIGQISSEVPQNLSASRPQDRQFILSSKKLLLSDSGFYLCAWSPRTPDTIYFGEGSWLTVV.

This chain uses TRBV7-3 with TRBJ2-3, with 8 positions matching TRBD2. After removal of 5 bases from V and 7 bases from J, the junction contained 5 bases not matched to a gene. The CDR3 covers 13 residues. Germline CDR1 SGHTA, CDR2 FQGTGA. CDR3: CASSAGGGYTQYF. CDR3 sequence (DNA): TGTGCCAGCAGCGCCGGGGGGGGTTATACGCAGTATTTT. Drawing the rest from reference TRBV7-3 and TRBJ2-3, the complete variable domain is GAGVSQTPSNKVTEKGKYVELRCDPISGHTALYWYRQSLGQGPEFLIYFQGTGAADDSGLPNDRFFAVRPEGSVSTLKIQRTERGDSAVYLCASSAGGGYTQYFGPGTRLTVL.

The chain employs TRBV18 and TRBJ2-7; D possibly corresponds to TRBD2 (5 bases). Trimming pared 3 bases from V and 5 bases from J, leaving 8 bases between. The CDR3 totals 12 residues. Germline V lookup: CDR1 KGHSH, CDR2 LQKENI. The CDR3 nucleotides read TGTGCCAGCTCACCTGGAGGCCACGAGCAGTACTTC. Protein product: CASSPGGHEQYF.

This sequence joins TRBV10-3 and TRBJ2-1; 7 bases fit TRBD2. V shed 7 bases, J shed 0 bases, and the junction held 15 bases outside the gene matches. The CDR3 has 18 amino acids. CDR1 is ENHRY and CDR2 is SYGVKD in the germline V gene. CDR3 protein: CAINPGAGKSSSYNEQFF. The CDR3 DNA sequence: TGTGCCATCAACCCAGGAGCGGGAAAGTCTAGCTCCTACAATGAGCAGTTCTTC.

The chain joins TRBV29-1 to TRBJ1-2; TRBD1 aligns across 7 bases. CDR3 length: 14 amino acids. The V segment lost 0 bases and the J segment 7 bases; nucleotides outside the gene matches: 8. CDR1 and CDR2 from the germline V gene are SQVTM and ANQGSEA. This CDR3 is CSVEDQQGWFGYTF. In nucleotides, the CDR3 is TGCAGCGTTGAAGATCAACAGGGGTGGTTTGGCTACACCTTC.

The rearrangement uses TRBV19 and TRBJ2-2; D is uncertain. The germline gives CDR1 LNHDA, CDR2 SQIVND (reference sequence). The CDR3 consists of 13 residues. V shed 4 bases and J shed 1 base, with 4 bases lying between them. CDR3 DNA: TGTGCCAGTAGTACCCAGAACACCGGGGAGCTGTTTTTT. The encoded protein is CASSTQNTGELFF.

A few counts support this clone. Within the sample, other DNA sequences also encode this same CDR3. The J gene is TRBJ2-2, the V gene TRBV19, with 7 bases lining up with TRBD2. Losses at the gene ends were 2 bases for V and 6 bases for J; bases not matched to a gene: 0. This CDR3 contains 13 residues. The germline V gene encodes CDR1 LNHDA and CDR2 SQIVND (reference sequence). CDR3 nucleotides: TGTGCCAGTAGTATACGGGGGGCCGGGGAGCTGTTTTTT. Translation: CASSIRGAGELFF.

V gene TRBV7-2 combines with J gene TRBJ1-5, with 7 bases lining up with TRBD1. The V segment lost 2 bases and the J segment 4 bases; nucleotides outside the gene matches: 5. The germline V gene encodes CDR1 SGHTA and CDR2 FQGNSA. CDR3 length: 15 amino acids. CDR3 bases: TGTGCCAGCAGCTTACTTACAGGGGCAAATCAGCCCCAGCATTTT. Translated: CASSLLTGANQPQHF.